This TCR beta chain was observed in a study of cytomegalovirus exposure and HLA in healthy donors. General study findings and limits: Prior analysis indicated that the majority of TCR beta V segments exhibited productivity approximately 90% or approximately 30% of the time. Immune exposure data for these donors was limited to CMV serostatus.

The primer mix had 60 Vbeta and 13 Jbeta primers. Clones were read by immunoSEQ multiplex PCR, and TCRdb kept only the in-frame ones, dropping some. The table includes roughly 120,000 clones, about four fifths detected once. Remarks on this clone: Antigen specificity is unknown.

V gave up 5 bases and J gave up 3 bases; unmatched junction bases: 8. This CDR3 is built from 16 residues. Germline CDR1 is LNHNV and CDR2 is YYDKDF (reference sequence). The rearrangement uses TRBV15 and TRBJ2-2, with 8 nucleotides matching TRBD2. Specimen: PBMCs. This sequence was found in a woman in her thirties in good health and CMV-seronegative. The CDR3 loop reads CATSPRGGLYTGELFF. The CDR3 DNA is TGTGCCACCAGCCCCCGCGGGGGGCTTTACACCGGGGAGCTGTTTTTT.